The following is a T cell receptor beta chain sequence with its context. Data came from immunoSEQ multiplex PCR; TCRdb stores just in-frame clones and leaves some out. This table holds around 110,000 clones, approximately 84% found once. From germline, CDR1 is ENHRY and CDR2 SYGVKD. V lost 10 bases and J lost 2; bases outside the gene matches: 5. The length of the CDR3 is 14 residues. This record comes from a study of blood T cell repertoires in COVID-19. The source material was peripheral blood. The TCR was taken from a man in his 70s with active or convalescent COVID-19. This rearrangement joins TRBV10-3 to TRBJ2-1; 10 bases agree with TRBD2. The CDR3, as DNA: TGTGCCAGCGGACTAGCGGAAACCTACAATGAGCAGTTCTTC. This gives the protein CASGLAETYNEQFF.